One sample yielded the 17 T cell receptor beta chains listed below, sequenced in a study of cytomegalovirus exposure and HLA in healthy donors. The method was immunoSEQ multiplex PCR; TCRdb's version includes in-frame clones alone and lacks a portion of them. Of approximately 150,000 clones listed, approximately 91% are singletons. The sample consisted of PBMCs. These receptors originate from a young man in good health and CMV-seronegative.

The chain has TRBV6-5 and TRBJ2-7, with 9 bases that match TRBD1. The CDR3 length is 15 residues. Germline V lookup: CDR1 MNHEY, CDR2 SVGAGI. Unmatched junction bases numbered 7, after V lost 6 bases and J lost 1 base. CDR3 bases: TGTGCCAGCAGCCCCGGGACAGGGATATCCTACGAGCAGTACTTC. This gives the protein CASSPGTGISYEQYF.

The chain joins TRBV6-1 to TRBJ2-7; D call uncertain. The CDR3 has 12 amino acids. Between the trimmed V and J ends, which lost 4 bases and 6 bases, there was a span of 10 bases. Per germline, CDR1 MNHNS and CDR2 SASEGT. The CDR3 region is CASSVINSEQYF. CDR3 bases: TGTGCCAGCAGTGTAATAAATTCCGAGCAGTACTTC.

CDR3 sequence reads: CASSLDNWQGSNTGELFF. In DNA, the CDR3 is TGTGCCAGCAGCTTAGATAATTGGCAGGGGTCGAACACCGGGGAGCTGTTTTTT. V is TRBV11-2 and J is TRBJ2-2, with a possible D match to TRBD1 (6 bases). Germline assignment: CDR1 SGHAT and CDR2 FQNNGV. The V and J ends lost 0 bases and 0 bases respectively, with 14 bases between them. This CDR3 region has 18 residues.

This clone has just one count. This CDR3 is CASRLTSDRGYTF. For the CDR3, the DNA is TGTGCCAGCAGGCTTACATCCGATCGTGGCTACACCTTC. The V and J genes are TRBV6-5 and TRBJ1-2, with no clear D. The V gene's germline CDR1 is MNHEY and CDR2 SVGAGI. Trimming shortened V by 6 bases and J by 7 bases, and 15 bases separated the two germline ends. CDR3 size: 13 residues.

This sequence joins TRBV7-2 and TRBJ2-1, with a weak D call TRBD1 (6 bases). The germline V gene encodes CDR1 SGHTA and CDR2 FQGNSA. The CDR3 extends over 14 amino acids. Trimming shortened V by 4 bases and J by 9 bases, and 16 bases separated the two germline ends. CDR3 bases: TGTGCCAGCAGCTGGGGGCCGGAGAATGGTGAGCAGTTCTTC. Encoded protein: CASSWGPENGEQFF.

This chain joins TRBV7-2 and TRBJ2-1; 12 bases line up with TRBD2. V shed 0 bases and J 10 bases; nucleotides not matched to a gene: 7. Germline V gene data show CDR1 as SGHTA and CDR2 as FQGNSA. CDR3 length: 16 residues. Here the CDR3 DNA reads TGTGCCAGCAGCTTAGCGGCGGCTAGCGGGGGGGTCGAGCAGTTCTTC. Translation gives CASSLAAASGGVEQFF. The entire variable domain, with the rest obtained from reference TRBV7-2 and TRBJ2-1, is as follows: GAGVSQSPSNKVTEKGKDVELRCDPISGHTALYWYRQSLGQGLEFLIYFQGNSAPDKSGLPSDRFSAERTGGSVSTLTIQRTQQEDSAVYLCASSLAAASGGVEQFFGPGTRLTVL.

V is TRBV30 and J is TRBJ1-1; D is possibly TRBD1 (5 bases). V was cut by 4 bases and J by 1 base, with 10 bases left in between. The length of the CDR3 is 13 residues. Germline loops: CDR1 GTSNPN, CDR2 SVGIG (reference sequence). The CDR3 loop reads CAWMVTANTEAFF. The CDR3 DNA reads TGTGCCTGGATGGTGACAGCGAACACTGAAGCTTTCTTT.

This clone appeared a single time. This chain uses TRBV7-2 with TRBJ2-5, with 12 bases fitting TRBD2. The V segment lost 3 bases and the J segment 11 bases; nucleotides outside the gene matches: 4. Per the germline V gene, CDR1 is SGHTA and CDR2 is FQGNSA. This CDR3 has 13 residues. The CDR3 nucleotides are TGTGCCAGCAGCTTGGAACTAGCGGGAGGACAGTACTTC. Translating gives CASSLELAGGQYF.

The chain employs TRBV29-1 and TRBJ2-3; TRBD1 matches at 10 bases. V shed 8 bases, J shed 3 bases, and the junction held 8 bases outside the gene matches. The CDR3 consists of 14 residues. Germline loops: CDR1 SQVTM, CDR2 ANQGSEA. CDR3 loop: CSLSRQGATDTQYF. For the CDR3, the DNA is TGCAGCCTTTCTCGACAGGGGGCTACAGATACGCAGTATTTT.

The chain is built from TRBV19 and TRBJ1-2; 7 bases align to TRBD1. V shed 4 bases, J shed 1 base, and the junction held 24 bases outside the gene matches. Germline V gives CDR1 LNHDA, CDR2 SQIVND (reference sequence). CDR3 length equals 21 residues. The CDR3 loop reads CASSTDFYPTGQKVDNYGYTF. The CDR3 nucleotides read TGTGCCAGTAGTACCGATTTTTATCCGACAGGGCAGAAGGTGGATAACTATGGCTACACCTTC.

The V and J genes are TRBV6-5 and TRBJ2-3; maybe TRBD1 (5 bases). The length of the CDR3 is 15 residues. CDR1 is MNHEY, CDR2 SVGAGI, per germline. V was pared by 4 bases and J by 6 bases, with 17 bases between. The CDR3 bases are TGTGCCAGCAGTTCCCGACCGAAGGGGCGGGATACGCAGTATTTT. Translated: CASSSRPKGRDTQYF.

This clone was seen just once. V gene TRBV5-1 combines with J gene TRBJ2-3, with D tentatively TRBD2 (5 bases). The CDR3 loop spans 16 amino acids. From germline, CDR1 is SGHRS and CDR2 YFSETQ. The V and J ends lost 0 bases and 1 base respectively, with 12 bases between them. The CDR3 nucleotides are TGCGCCAGCAGCTTGGGAACGGGATCGGGCACAGATACGCAGTATTTT. This gives the protein CASSLGTGSGTDTQYF.

CDR3 in DNA: TGTGCCAGCAGCGCACAGGGCGTGTTAACTGAAGCTTTCTTT. Encoded protein: CASSAQGVLTEAFF. This chain joins TRBV9 and TRBJ1-1, with D tentatively TRBD1 (6 bases). CDR3 size: 14 residues. The V gene's germline CDR1 is SGDLS and CDR2 YYNGEE. Trimming removed 3 bases at V and 5 bases at J, with 14 bases between.

This chain connects TRBV5-1 to TRBJ2-5, with D unresolved. CDR3 length equals 14 residues. Between the trimmed V and J ends, which lost 1 base and 4 bases, there was a span of 11 bases. Germline CDR1 SGHRS, CDR2 YFSETQ. The CDR3 coding sequence is TGCGCCAGCAGCTTGAATGGGCCTGGAGAGACCCAGTACTTC. This codes for CASSLNGPGETQYF.

This chain connects TRBV5-1 to TRBJ2-1, with 13 bases fitting TRBD2. Per the germline V gene, CDR1 is SGHRS and CDR2 is YFSETQ. The CDR3 sequence is 16 residues long. V lost 3 bases, J lost 8 bases, and 8 bases stayed unmatched. The CDR3 DNA reads TGCGCCAGCAGCTCATCACTAGCGGGGGGGCAGGATGAGCAGTTCTTC. Protein product: CASSSSLAGGQDEQFF.

The chain carries TRBV7-3 and TRBJ2-3; TRBD2 aligns across 12 bases. The CDR3 has 16 residues. V dropped 4 bases and J dropped 4; count of bases not matched to a gene: 6. Germline CDR1 is SGHTA and CDR2 is FQGTGA. The DNA of the CDR3 is TGTGCCAGCAGCTCCGGACTAGCGGGGCAAGCAGATACGCAGTATTTT. This translates into CASSSGLAGQADTQYF.

The chain couples TRBV19 to TRBJ1-1, with 7 bases aligning to TRBD1. The V segment lost 7 bases and the J segment 1 base; nucleotides outside the gene matches: 6. This CDR3 comprises 14 residues. The germline CDR1 and CDR2 sequences are LNHDA and SQIVND (reference sequence). In DNA form, the CDR3 reads TGTGCCAGTAAGACGGACAGGCCGAACACTGAAGCTTTCTTT. Its translation is CASKTDRPNTEAFF.